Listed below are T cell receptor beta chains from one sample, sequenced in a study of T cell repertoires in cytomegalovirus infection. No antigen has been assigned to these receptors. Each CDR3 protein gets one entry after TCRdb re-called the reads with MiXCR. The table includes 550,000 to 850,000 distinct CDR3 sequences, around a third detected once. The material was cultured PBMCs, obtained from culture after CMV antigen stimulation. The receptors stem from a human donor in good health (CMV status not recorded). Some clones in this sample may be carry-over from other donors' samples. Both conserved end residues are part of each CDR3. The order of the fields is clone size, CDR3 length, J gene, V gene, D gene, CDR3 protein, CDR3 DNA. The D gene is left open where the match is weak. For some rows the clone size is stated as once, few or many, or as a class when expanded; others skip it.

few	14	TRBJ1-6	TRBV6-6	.	CASSYGAVGSPLHF	TGTGCCAGCAGTTACGGGGCAGTTGGGTCACCCCTCCACTTT
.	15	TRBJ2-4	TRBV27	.	CASSLGCVAKNIQYF	TGTGCCAGCAGTTTAGGCTGCGTAGCCAAAAACATTCAGTACTTC
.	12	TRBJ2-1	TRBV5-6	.	CASSSWDTYQFF	TGTGCCAGCAGCTCTTGGGACACCTACCAGTTCTTC
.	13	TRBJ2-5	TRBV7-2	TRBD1	CASRLGQGGAQYF	TGTGCCAGCAGACTCGGACAGGGGGGGGCCCAGTACTTC
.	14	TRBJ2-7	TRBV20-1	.	CSARLAPSSYEQYF	TGCAGTGCTAGACTAGCGCCTAGCTCCTACGAGCAGTACTTC
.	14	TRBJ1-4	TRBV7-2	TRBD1	CASSLQGGNEKLFF	TGTGCCAGCAGCCTACAGGGGGGGAATGAAAAACTGTTTTTT
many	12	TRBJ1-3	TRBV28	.	CASSSGGNTIYF	TGTGCCAGCAGCTCGGGGGGAAACACCATATATTTT
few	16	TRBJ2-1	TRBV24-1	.	CATSDSRDSLTNEQFF	TGTGCCACCAGTGATTCCCGGGACTCACTTACCAATGAGCAGTTCTTC
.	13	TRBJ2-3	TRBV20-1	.	CSAARGAGDTQYF	TGCAGTGCCGCCCGGGGGGCGGGTGATACGCAGTATTTT
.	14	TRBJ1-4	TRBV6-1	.	CASSRDGFNEKLFF	TGTGCCAGCAGTAGGGACGGATTTAATGAAAAACTGTTTTTT
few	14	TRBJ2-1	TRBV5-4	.	CASSLAGGADEQFF	TGTGCCAGCAGCTTGGCTGGGGGGGCAGATGAGCAGTTCTTC
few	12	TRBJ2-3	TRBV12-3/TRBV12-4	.	CASRAAGDTQYF	TGTGCCAGCAGAGCAGCGGGAGATACGCAGTATTTT
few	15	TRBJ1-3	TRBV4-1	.	CASSQTGLSGNTIYF	TGCGCCAGCAGCCAAACGGGGCTCTCTGGAAACACCATATATTTT
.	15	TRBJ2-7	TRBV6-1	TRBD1	CASSFNWDRAYEQYF	TGTGCCAGCAGTTTTAATTGGGACAGGGCCTACGAGCAGTACTTC
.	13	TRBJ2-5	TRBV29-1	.	CSVLVGGQETQYF	TGCAGCGTTTTGGTGGGAGGCCAAGAGACCCAGTACTTC
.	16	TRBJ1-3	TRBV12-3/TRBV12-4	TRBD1	CASSHTGDFTGNTIYF	TGTGCCAGCAGTCATACAGGGGATTTTACTGGAAACACCATATATTTT
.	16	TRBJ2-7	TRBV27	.	CASSSFPQGVTYEQYF	TGTGCCAGCAGTTCCTTTCCCCAGGGCGTCACCTACGAGCAGTACTTC
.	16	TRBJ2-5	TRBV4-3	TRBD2	CASSPTGLAGSETQYF	TGCGCCAGCAGCCCTACGGGACTAGCGGGAAGTGAGACCCAGTACTTC
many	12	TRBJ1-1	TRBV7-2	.	CASSLAWAEAFF	TGTGCCAGCAGCCTGGCGTGGGCCGAAGCTTTCTTT
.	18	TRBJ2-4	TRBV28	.	CASSFTLAGGLAKNIQYF	TGTGCCAGCAGTTTTACCCTCGCTGGGGGACTAGCCAAAAACATTCAGTACTTC
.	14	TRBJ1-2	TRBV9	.	CASSVSEINYGYTF	TGTGCCAGCAGCGTATCCGAAATTAACTATGGCTACACCTTC
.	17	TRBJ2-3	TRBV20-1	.	CSAVSGQDRRPTDTQYF	TGCAGTGCCGTATCGGGTCAAGACAGAAGACCCACAGATACGCAGTATTTT
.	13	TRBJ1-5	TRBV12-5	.	CASADRNNQPQHF	TGTGCTAGTGCCGACAGGAACAATCAGCCCCAGCATTTT
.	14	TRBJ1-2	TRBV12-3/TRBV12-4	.	CASSSGGSLTGYTF	TGTGCCAGCAGTTCCGGCGGGAGCCTCACCGGCTACACCTTC
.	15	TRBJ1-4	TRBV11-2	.	CASSFGGPTNEKLFF	TGTGCCAGCAGCTTCGGTGGTCCAACTAATGAAAAACTGTTTTTT
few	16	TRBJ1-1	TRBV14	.	CASSQDKSRGFTEAFF	TGTGCCAGCAGCCAAGATAAAAGCAGGGGTTTTACTGAAGCTTTCTTT
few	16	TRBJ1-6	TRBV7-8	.	CASSLARGRGDSPLHF	TGTGCCAGCAGCTTAGCGCGGGGGCGCGGTGATTCACCCCTCCACTTT
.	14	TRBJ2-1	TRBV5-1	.	CASSAVTDYNEQFF	TGCGCCAGCAGCGCGGTGACAGACTACAATGAGCAGTTCTTC
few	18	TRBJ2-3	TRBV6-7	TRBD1	CASSDYRSKQGGRNTQYF	TGTGCCAGCAGTGACTACCGGAGTAAACAGGGGGGCCGCAATACGCAGTATTTT
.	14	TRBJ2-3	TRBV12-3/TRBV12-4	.	CASSFLDNMDTQYF	TGTGCCAGCAGTTTTCTGGACAATATGGATACGCAGTATTTT
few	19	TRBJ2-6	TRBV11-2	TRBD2	CASSLGTSGRRSGANVLTF	TGTGCCAGCAGCTTAGGGACTAGCGGGAGAAGGTCTGGGGCCAACGTCCTGACTTTC